Listed below are T cell receptor beta chains from one sample, sequenced in a study of cytomegalovirus exposure and HLA in healthy donors. Data came from immunoSEQ multiplex PCR; TCRdb stores just in-frame clones and leaves some out. The sample has some 200,000 clones, approximately 88% seen once. The sample was PBMCs. These receptors were taken from a woman aged 50 to 65 in good health and CMV-seropositive. Each CDR3 is given with its conserved first and last residue. The D gene is left open where the match is weak. Some rows mark clone size as missing; the rest say once, few, many or name a class of expanded clone.

.,TRBJ1-2,TRBV21-1,.,15,TGTGCCAGCAGCAAAGGACAGGGGCTAGACTATGGCTACACCTTC,CASSKGQGLDYGYTF
.,TRBJ1-1,TRBV7-2,TRBD1,14,TGTGCCAGCAGCCGGGACAGGGGCGACTATGAAGCTTTCTTT,CASSRDRGDYEAFF
.,TRBJ1-5,TRBV29-1,TRBD1,13,TGCAGCGTAACAGGACAGGGCGATCAGCCCCAGCATTTT,CSVTGQGDQPQHF
.,TRBJ2-1,TRBV2,.,14,TGTGCCAGCATATTCCGGGACACCTCACATGAGCAGTTCTTC,CASIFRDTSHEQFF
.,TRBJ2-1,TRBV7-3,TRBD1,12,TGTGCCAGCAGCTTAAGGGGACAGGGACAGTTCTTC,CASSLRGQGQFF
.,TRBJ2-7,TRBV28,TRBD2,14,TGTGCCAGCAGTTCTACTAGCGGCCTCTACGAGCAGTACTTC,CASSSTSGLYEQYF
.,TRBJ2-4,TRBV4-3,.,15,TGCGCCAGCAGCCAAGATTATCCCCAGGCCGGCATTCAGTACTTC,CASSQDYPQAGIQYF
few,TRBJ2-2,TRBV7-8,TRBD1,14,TGTGCCAGCGGAGGACAGGGGATGTCCGGGGAGCTGTTTTTT,CASGGQGMSGELFF
.,TRBJ2-3,TRBV7-2,.,17,TGTGCCAGCAGCCCTAACAGGGGGGGCTTTAGCACAGATACGCAGTATTTT,CASSPNRGGFSTDTQYF
.,TRBJ2-5,TRBV5-1,TRBD2,17,TGCGCCAGCAGGTTGGGACTAGCGGGGGGAAACCAAGAGACCCAGTACTTC,CASRLGLAGGNQETQYF
.,TRBJ2-3,TRBV14,TRBD1,15,TGTGCCAGCAGCATTGGGACAGGGGGCGCGGATACGCAGTATTTT,CASSIGTGGADTQYF
.,TRBJ2-5,TRBV7-2,.,14,TGTGCCAGCAGCTTAGAATGGGGGGAAGAGACCCAGTACTTC,CASSLEWGEETQYF
.,TRBJ1-2,TRBV9,.,10,TGTGCCAGCACCGACTATGGCTACACCTTC,CASTDYGYTF
.,TRBJ1-2,TRBV18,.,15,TGTGCCAGCTCACCCGGGCCCTCAGGGGACTATGGCTACACCTTC,CASSPGPSGDYGYTF
.,TRBJ2-7,TRBV5-4,TRBD1,17,TGCGCCAGCAGCCACAAAGCCGGGACAGGGTTAACCTACGAGCAGTACTTC,CASSHKAGTGLTYEQYF
.,TRBJ2-5,TRBV5-4,TRBD2,14,TGTGCCAGCAGCTTTGGGACTAGCCCAGAGACCCAGTACTTC,CASSFGTSPETQYF
.,TRBJ2-3,TRBV27,.,13,TGTGCCAGCAGCACCGTTGGGGCGGATACGCAGTATTTT,CASSTVGADTQYF